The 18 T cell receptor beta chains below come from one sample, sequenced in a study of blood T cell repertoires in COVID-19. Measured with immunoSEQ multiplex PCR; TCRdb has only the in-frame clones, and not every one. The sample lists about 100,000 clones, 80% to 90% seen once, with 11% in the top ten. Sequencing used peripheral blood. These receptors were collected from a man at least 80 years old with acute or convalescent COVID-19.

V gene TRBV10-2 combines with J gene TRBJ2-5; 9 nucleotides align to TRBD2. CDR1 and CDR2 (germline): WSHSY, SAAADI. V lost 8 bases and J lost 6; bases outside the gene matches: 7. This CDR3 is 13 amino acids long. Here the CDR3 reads CASGEREVKTQYF. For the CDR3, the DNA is TGCGCCAGCGGGGAGCGGGAGGTGAAGACCCAGTACTTC.

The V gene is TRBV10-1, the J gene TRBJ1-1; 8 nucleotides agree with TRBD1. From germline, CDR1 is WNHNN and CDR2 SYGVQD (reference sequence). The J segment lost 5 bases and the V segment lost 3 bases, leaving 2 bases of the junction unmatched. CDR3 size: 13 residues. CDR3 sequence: CASSDRGRTEAFF. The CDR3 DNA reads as TGCGCCAGCAGTGACAGGGGGCGGACTGAAGCTTTCTTT.

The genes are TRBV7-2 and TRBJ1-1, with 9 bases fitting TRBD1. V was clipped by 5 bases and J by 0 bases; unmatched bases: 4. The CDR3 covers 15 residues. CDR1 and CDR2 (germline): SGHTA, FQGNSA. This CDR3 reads CASSAQGALNTEAFF. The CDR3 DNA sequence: TGTGCCAGCAGCGCACAGGGGGCGTTGAACACTGAAGCTTTCTTT.

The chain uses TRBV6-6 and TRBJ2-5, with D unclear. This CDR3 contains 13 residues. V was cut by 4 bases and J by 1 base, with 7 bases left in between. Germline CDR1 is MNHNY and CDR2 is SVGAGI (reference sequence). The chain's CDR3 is CASSWHVQETQYF. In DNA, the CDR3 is TGTGCCAGCAGTTGGCACGTCCAAGAGACCCAGTACTTC.

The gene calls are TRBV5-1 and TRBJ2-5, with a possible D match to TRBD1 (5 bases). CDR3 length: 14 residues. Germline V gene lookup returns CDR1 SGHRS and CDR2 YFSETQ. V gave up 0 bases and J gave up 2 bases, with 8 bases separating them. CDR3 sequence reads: CASSLGQMQETQYF. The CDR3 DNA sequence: TGCGCCAGCAGCTTGGGACAGATGCAAGAGACCCAGTACTTC.

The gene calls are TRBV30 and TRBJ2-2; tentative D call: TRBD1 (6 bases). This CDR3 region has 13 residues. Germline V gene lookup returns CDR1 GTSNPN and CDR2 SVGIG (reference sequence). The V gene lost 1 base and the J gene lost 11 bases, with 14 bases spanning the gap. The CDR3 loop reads CAWSGQAPSELFF. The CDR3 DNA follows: TGTGCCTGGAGTGGACAGGCCCCGTCAGAGCTGTTTTTT.

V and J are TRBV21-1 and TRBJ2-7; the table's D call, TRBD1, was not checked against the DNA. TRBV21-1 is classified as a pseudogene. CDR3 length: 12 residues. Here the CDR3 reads CASSRHPYEQYF. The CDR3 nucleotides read TGTGCCAGCAGCCGACACCCCTACGAGCAGTACTTC.

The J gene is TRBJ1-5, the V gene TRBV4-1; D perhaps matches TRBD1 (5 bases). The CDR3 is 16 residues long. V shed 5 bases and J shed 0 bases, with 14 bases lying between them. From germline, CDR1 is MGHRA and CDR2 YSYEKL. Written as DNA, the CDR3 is TGCGCCAGCAGCGCCGACAGTCCTTATAGCAATCAGCCCCAGCATTTT. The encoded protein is CASSADSPYSNQPQHF.

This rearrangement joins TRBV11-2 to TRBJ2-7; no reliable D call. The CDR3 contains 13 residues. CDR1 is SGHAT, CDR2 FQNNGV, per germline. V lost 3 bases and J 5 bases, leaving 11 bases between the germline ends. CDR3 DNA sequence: TGTGCCAGCAGCTTTAGGCTAGTAAACGAGCAGTACTTC. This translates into CASSFRLVNEQYF.

CDR3 sequence reads: CASSEAVGGADYGYTF. As DNA, the CDR3 is TGTGCCAGCAGTGAAGCGGTAGGGGGCGCTGACTATGGCTACACCTTC. The chain has TRBV6-1 and TRBJ1-2; 7 bases map to TRBD1. Germline values: CDR1 MNHNS, CDR2 SASEGT. This CDR3 has 16 residues. J lost 3 bases, V lost 0 bases, and 7 bases had no gene match.

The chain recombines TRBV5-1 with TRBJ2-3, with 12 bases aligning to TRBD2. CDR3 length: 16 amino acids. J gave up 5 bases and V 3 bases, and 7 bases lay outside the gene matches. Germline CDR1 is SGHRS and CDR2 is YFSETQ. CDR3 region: CASSSRLAGDLDTQYF. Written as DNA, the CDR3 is TGCGCCAGCAGCTCGAGACTAGCGGGAGATCTAGATACGCAGTATTTT.

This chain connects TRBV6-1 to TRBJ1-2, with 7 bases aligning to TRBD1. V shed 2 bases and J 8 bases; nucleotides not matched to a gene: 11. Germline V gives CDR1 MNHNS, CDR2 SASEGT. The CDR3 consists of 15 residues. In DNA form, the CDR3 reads TGTGCCAGCAGTGAAAGTCAACAGGGGACTGGAGGCTACACCTTC. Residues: CASSESQQGTGGYTF.

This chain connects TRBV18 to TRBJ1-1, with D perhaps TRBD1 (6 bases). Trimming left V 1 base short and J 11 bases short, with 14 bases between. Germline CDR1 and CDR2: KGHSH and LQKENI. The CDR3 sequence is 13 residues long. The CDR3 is CASSPLTEGVAFF. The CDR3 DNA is TGTGCCAGCTCACCACTCACAGAGGGGGTGGCTTTCTTT.

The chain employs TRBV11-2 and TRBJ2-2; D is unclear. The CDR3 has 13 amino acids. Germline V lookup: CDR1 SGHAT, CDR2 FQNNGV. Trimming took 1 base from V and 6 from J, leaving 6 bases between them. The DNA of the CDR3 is TGTGCCAGCAGCTTAGGGTCGGCCGGGGAGCTGTTTTTT. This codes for CASSLGSAGELFF.

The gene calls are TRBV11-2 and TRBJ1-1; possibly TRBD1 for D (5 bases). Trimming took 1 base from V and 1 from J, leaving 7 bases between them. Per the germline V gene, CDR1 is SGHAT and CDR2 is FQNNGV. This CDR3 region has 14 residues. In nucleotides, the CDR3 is TGTGCCAGCAGCTTAGTCGGGGGGAACACTGAAGCTTTCTTT. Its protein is CASSLVGGNTEAFF.

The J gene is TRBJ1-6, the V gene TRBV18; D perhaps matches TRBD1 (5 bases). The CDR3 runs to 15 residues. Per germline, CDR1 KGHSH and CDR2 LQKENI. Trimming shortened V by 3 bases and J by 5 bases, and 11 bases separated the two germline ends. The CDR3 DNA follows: TGTGCCAGCTCACCGCCTGGGGGGAATAATTCACCCCTCCACTTT. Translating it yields CASSPPGGNNSPLHF.

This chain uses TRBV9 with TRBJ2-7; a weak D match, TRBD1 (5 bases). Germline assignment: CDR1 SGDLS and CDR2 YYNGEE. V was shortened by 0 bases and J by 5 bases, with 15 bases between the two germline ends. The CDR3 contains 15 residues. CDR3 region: CASSVGWGRVDEQYF. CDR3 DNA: TGTGCCAGCAGCGTAGGGTGGGGCAGGGTCGACGAGCAGTACTTC.

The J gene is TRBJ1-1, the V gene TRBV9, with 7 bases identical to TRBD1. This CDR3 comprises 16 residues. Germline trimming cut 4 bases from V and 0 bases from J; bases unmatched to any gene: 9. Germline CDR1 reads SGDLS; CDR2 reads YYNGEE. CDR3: CASSSTGQLMNTEAFF. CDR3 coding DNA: TGTGCCAGCAGCTCGACGGGACAGCTAATGAACACTGAAGCTTTCTTT.